This T cell receptor beta chain originates from a study of control samples from healthy donors and cancer patients. CDR3 size: 16 residues. The J segment lost 4 bases and the V segment lost 1 base, leaving 7 bases of the junction unmatched. Germline lookup yields CDR1 MGHRA and CDR2 YSYEKL. The assay was immunoSEQ multiplex PCR, and TCRdb's table has in-frame clones only and misses some. The sample holds 45,000 to 55,000 clones, 85% to 95% seen once. This sequence originates from a man aged 25-45 years in good health. Sequencing was performed on blood. The chain couples TRBV4-1 to TRBJ2-1, with 7 bases that match TRBD2. The CDR3 sequence is CASSQVPTSQYNEQFF. CDR3 in DNA: TGCGCCAGCAGCCAAGTCCCGACTAGCCAATACAATGAGCAGTTCTTC.